The 28 T cell receptor beta chains below all came from one sample that was sequenced in a study of T cells in Graves' hyperthyroidism and ophthalmopathy. TCR beta CDR3 sequences were amplified from RNA transcripts. The primer set for the first-round RT-PCR of the TCR CDR3 was HTBI. Using its own MiXCR run on the multiplex PCR reads, TCRdb lists one record per CDR3 protein. Seen here are 250,000 to 300,000 distinct CDR3 sequences, roughly 19% observed once, and the top ten hold about 35%. What was sequenced was blood. These TCRs come from a man aged 50-59 years with Graves' ophthalmopathy.

The V gene is TRBV5-6, the J gene TRBJ2-7; 7 bases are a match to TRBD1. CDR3 length: 14 residues. Unmatched junction bases numbered 5, after V lost 2 bases and J lost 3 bases. CDR1 is SGHDT and CDR2 is YYEEEE in the germline V gene. CDR3 residues: CASSLGGSLYEQYF. The CDR3 coding sequence is TGTGCCAGCAGCTTAGGGGGCAGCCTCTACGAGCAGTACTTC.

This rearrangement joins TRBV6-1 to TRBJ2-1; weak D call: TRBD2 (6 bases). CDR3 size: 15 residues. The ends were cut back, 6 bases at V and 7 bases at J, with 19 bases in the middle. CDR1 and CDR2 (germline): MNHNS, SASEGT. CDR3 region: CASRSRRDSLNEQFF. The CDR3 coding sequence is TGTGCCAGCAGATCCCGCCGGGACTCTTTAAATGAGCAGTTCTTC.

This clonotype was counted a single time. The chain employs TRBV12-3 or TRBV12-4 and TRBJ2-7; weak D call: TRBD1 (5 bases). This CDR3 region has 12 residues. The V and J ends lost 6 bases and 4 bases respectively, with 10 bases between them. Written as DNA, the CDR3 is TGTGCCAGCAGCGTACAGGATTACGAGCAGTACTTC. Translating gives CASSVQDYEQYF.

This clonotype has ten or more counts. The gene calls are TRBV2 and TRBJ1-5; D is ambiguous. This CDR3 comprises 14 residues. Per germline, CDR1 SNHLY and CDR2 FYNNEI. V lost 3 bases, J lost 5 bases, and 11 bases lay in between. CDR3 in DNA: TGTGCCAGCAGTGAGAGGGAAAGGGATCAGCCCCAGCATTTT. The encoded protein is CASSERERDQPQHF.

This clonotype was counted at least ten times. The gene calls are TRBV7-8 and TRBJ2-7; D gene uncertain. CDR1 is SGHVS, CDR2 FQNEAQ, per germline. Trimming shortened V by 2 bases and J by 5 bases, and 7 bases separated the two germline ends. The CDR3 covers 12 residues. CDR3 region: CASSLQVNEQYF. CDR3 DNA sequence: TGTGCCAGCAGCTTACAAGTCAACGAGCAGTACTTC.

This clonotype has ten or more counts. The chain recombines TRBV10-2 with TRBJ2-5, with D maybe TRBD2 (5 bases). CDR1 and CDR2 from the germline V gene are WSHSY and SAAADI. The CDR3 spans 15 residues. Trimming cost V 5 bases and J 1 base, with 14 bases left between them. This CDR3 is CASSYSRTGQETQYF. The CDR3 DNA is TGCGCCAGCAGTTACTCAAGGACTGGCCAAGAGACCCAGTACTTC.

In its sample, this clonotype was seen many times. The CDR3 sequence is CASSQDPSGGTYNEQFF. Here the CDR3 DNA reads TGTGCCAGCAGCCAAGATCCAAGCGGGGGAACCTACAATGAGCAGTTCTTC. V gene TRBV3-1 combines with J gene TRBJ2-1; 8 nucleotides match TRBD2. This CDR3 contains 17 residues. Germline assignment: CDR1 LGHDT and CDR2 YNNKEL (reference sequence). V shed 0 bases, J shed 2 bases, and the junction held 6 bases outside the gene matches.

The J gene is TRBJ2-1, the V gene TRBV28, with D perhaps given as TRBD1 or TRBD2 (6 bases each). There are 14 residues in the CDR3. CDR1 is MDHEN, CDR2 SYDVKM, per germline. V lost 3 bases and J lost 7, with 13 bases in between. The CDR3 region is CASSLKGGWNEQFF. In nucleotides, the CDR3 is TGTGCCAGCAGTTTGAAGGGGGGCTGGAATGAGCAGTTCTTC.

This clonotype appeared many times. The genes are TRBV11-2 and TRBJ2-2, with TRBD2 as a possible D gene (5 bases). Deletions cut 5 bases from V and 2 bases from J, with 12 bases between. This CDR3 is built from 15 residues. CDR1 and CDR2 from the germline V gene are SGHAT and FQNNGV. This CDR3 reads CASSPERTNTGELFF. The CDR3 coding sequence is TGTGCCAGCAGCCCGGAGCGGACTAACACCGGGGAGCTGTTTTTT.

This clonotype was counted at least ten times. V usage is TRBV5-1 and J usage is TRBJ2-5; 10 nucleotides line up with TRBD1. The length of the CDR3 is 16 residues. V shed 0 bases, J shed 5 bases, and the junction held 7 bases outside the gene matches. Germline CDR1 is SGHRS and CDR2 is YFSETQ. In DNA, the CDR3 is TGCGCCAGCAGCTTGGAAGAGACAGGGGGCATGGAGACCCAGTACTTC. It yields the protein CASSLEETGGMETQYF.

The sample holds many counts of this clonotype. V usage is TRBV7-9 and J usage is TRBJ2-7; D assignment may be TRBD1 or TRBD2 (5 bases each). Trimming removed 5 bases at V and 3 bases at J, with 17 bases between. In germline, CDR1 is SEHNR, CDR2 FQNEAQ (reference sequence). The CDR3 has 15 residues. Here the CDR3 reads CASSPRGTLFYEQYF. In DNA form, the CDR3 reads TGTGCCAGCAGCCCCCGTGGGACCCTTTTCTACGAGCAGTACTTC.

This clonotype was seen ten or more times. This chain connects TRBV30 to TRBJ2-1; maybe TRBD1 (6 bases). The V end lost 4 bases, the J end lost 4 bases, and 14 bases lay between the germline ends. CDR1 and CDR2 from the germline V gene are GTSNPN and SVGIG (reference sequence). The CDR3 is 14 amino acids. CDR3 nucleotide sequence: TGTGCCTGGACGGGCAGGGGATCGTACAATGAGCAGTTCTTC. This encodes CAWTGRGSYNEQFF. The entire variable domain, with the rest obtained from reference TRBV30 and TRBJ2-1, is as follows: SQTIHQWPATLVQPVGSPLSLECTVEGTSNPNLYWYRQAAGRGLQLLFYSVGIGQISSEVPQNLSASRPQDRQFILSSKKLLLSDSGFYLCAWTGRGSYNEQFFGPGTRLTVL.

This rearrangement joins TRBV6-5 to TRBJ2-1, with D perhaps matching TRBD2 (6 bases). The length of the CDR3 is 16 residues. The germline V gene encodes CDR1 MNHEY and CDR2 SVGAGI. V was shortened by 0 bases and J by 2 bases, with 11 bases between the two germline ends. The CDR3 bases are TGTGCCAGCAGTTACTCGACGGGAGCTGCCTACAATGAGCAGTTCTTC. Protein: CASSYSTGAAYNEQFF.

This clonotype was detected many times. This chain uses TRBV28 with TRBJ1-5; the D is unclear. This CDR3 spans 13 amino acids. Germline V gene sequence: CDR1 MDHEN, CDR2 SYDVKM. V lost 5 bases, J lost 2 bases, and 7 bases lay in between. The CDR3 DNA is TGTGCCAGCAGTATGGCAGGCAATCAGCCCCAGCATTTT. Amino acids: CASSMAGNQPQHF. The full variable domain, its missing parts supplied by reference TRBV28 and TRBJ1-5, is DVKVTQSSRYLVKRTGEKVFLECVQDMDHENMFWYRQDPGLGLRLIYFSYDVKMKEKGDIPEGYSVSREKKERFSLILESASTNQTSMYLCASSMAGNQPQHFGDGTRLSIL.

This clonotype was counted ten times or more. V usage is TRBV5-1 and J usage is TRBJ2-1, with 8 nucleotides matching TRBD2. Looked up from germline, CDR1 is SGHRS and CDR2 is YFSETQ. The CDR3 is 15 residues long. J gave up 7 bases and V 4 bases, and 10 bases lay outside the gene matches. The CDR3, as DNA: TGCGCCAGCAGCCCTCCTACAGCGGGAGTGAATGAGCAGTTCTTC. Encoded protein: CASSPPTAGVNEQFF.

This chain uses TRBV10-3 with TRBJ2-1, with 8 bases matching TRBD1. Germline CDR1 is ENHRY and CDR2 is SYGVKD. J was trimmed by 2 bases and V by 6 bases; bases with no gene match: 6. The CDR3 extends over 15 amino acids. The CDR3 bases are TGTGCCATCAGAGGACAGGGAAACGCCTACAATGAGCAGTTCTTC. Protein product: CAIRGQGNAYNEQFF.

The sample holds a few counts of this clonotype. The rearrangement uses TRBV2 and TRBJ1-2; the match to TRBD1 covers 9 bases. The germline gives CDR1 SNHLY, CDR2 FYNNEI. The CDR3 consists of 13 residues. V was clipped by 6 bases and J by 6 bases; unmatched bases: 5. The CDR3 reads CASRRDRDHGYTF. DNA for the CDR3: TGTGCCAGCAGAAGGGACAGGGACCATGGCTACACCTTC.

The rearrangement uses TRBV30 and TRBJ1-1, with a tentative D call TRBD1 (6 bases). The germline V and J ends were trimmed by 3 bases and 1 base, with 12 bases remaining between them. Germline values: CDR1 GTSNPN, CDR2 SVGIG (reference sequence). CDR3 length: 14 amino acids. The CDR3 sequence is CAWRMKGGNTEAFF. The CDR3 nucleotides are TGTGCCTGGAGGATGAAGGGGGGGAACACTGAAGCTTTCTTT.

This clonotype showed up many times. V gene TRBV20-1 combines with J gene TRBJ1-4; 8 bases are shared with TRBD1. This CDR3 comprises 13 residues. Germline assignment: CDR1 DFQATT and CDR2 SNEGSKA (reference sequence). Trimming removed 2 bases from V and 8 bases from J; junction bases left unmatched: 4. Here the CDR3 reads CSARSGGREKLFF. CDR3 coding DNA: TGCAGTGCTAGATCAGGGGGCAGAGAAAAACTGTTTTTT.

This clonotype was recorded a few times. The genes are TRBV7-2 and TRBJ1-5, with D perhaps matching TRBD1 (5 bases). The V gene lost 0 bases and the J gene lost 9 bases, with 15 bases spanning the gap. The CDR3 contains 15 residues. Germline CDR1 SGHTA, CDR2 FQGNSA. The DNA of the CDR3 is TGTGCCAGCAGCTTAGCGGGGGTCAGTGATGGGCCCCAGCATTTT. Its translation: CASSLAGVSDGPQHF.

There are many counts of this clonotype. The J gene is TRBJ2-1, the V gene TRBV2, with D maybe TRBD1 (6 bases). The CDR3 runs 13 residues. V lost 6 bases to trimming and J lost 8 bases, with 14 bases between them. CDR1 is SNHLY, CDR2 FYNNEI, per germline. CDR3 nucleotides: TGTGCCAGCAGACCCGGACAGTACGATGAGCAGTTCTTC. It translates to CASRPGQYDEQFF. Combining the CDR3 with reference TRBV2 and TRBJ2-1 gives the whole variable domain EPEVTQTPSHQVTQMGQEVILRCVPISNHLYFYWYRQILGQKVEFLVSFYNNEISEKSEIFDDQFSVERPDGSNFTLKIRSTKLEDSAMYFCASRPGQYDEQFFGPGTRLTVL.

This clonotype appeared a few times. The rearrangement joins TRBV6-1 to TRBJ1-5; D remains unclear. The CDR3 is 14 amino acids. The V gene's germline CDR1 is MNHNS and CDR2 SASEGT. Deletions cut 1 base from V and 3 bases from J, with 7 bases between. The CDR3 sequence is CASSEDQLNQPQHF. CDR3 nucleotide sequence: TGTGCCAGCAGTGAAGATCAGCTCAATCAGCCCCAGCATTTT.

This clonotype was observed a few times. The chain links TRBV5-4 to TRBJ2-1; TRBD1 might be the D (6 bases). Germline V lookup: CDR1 SGHNT, CDR2 YYREEE (reference sequence). The CDR3 has 15 amino acids. V lost 4 bases and J lost 8, with 19 bases in between. The CDR3 nucleotides read TGTGCCAGCAGCCCGCGAGGAAGGGGGAACGATGAGCAGTTCTTC. Protein: CASSPRGRGNDEQFF.

This clonotype was detected many times. This sequence joins TRBV2 and TRBJ2-5; the match to TRBD1 covers 9 bases. Germline CDR1 reads SNHLY; CDR2 reads FYNNEI. This CDR3 spans 13 amino acids. The junction had 2 bases not matched to a gene; V was cut back by 4 bases and J by 5 bases. CDR3 in amino acids: CASSGTGAETQYF. In DNA, the CDR3 is TGTGCCAGCAGTGGGACAGGGGCTGAGACCCAGTACTTC.

This clonotype was counted only a few times. The chain employs TRBV6-1 and TRBJ2-7; D uncertain. The CDR3 has 14 amino acids. Trimming took off 0 bases at V and 6 bases at J, with 12 bases between the two ends. CDR1 is MNHNS, CDR2 SASEGT, per germline. The CDR3 reads CASSEARPPLEQYF. CDR3 nucleotide sequence: TGTGCCAGCAGTGAAGCGCGACCCCCCCTCGAGCAGTACTTC.

The J gene is TRBJ2-1, the V gene TRBV11-2; possible D gene TRBD1, 5 bases. The V end lost 0 bases, the J end lost 12 bases, and 6 bases lay between the germline ends. The CDR3 has 11 amino acids. Per germline, CDR1 SGHAT and CDR2 FQNNGV. The CDR3 nucleotides are TGTGCCAGCAGCTTAGATAGGGGGCAGTTCTTC. As protein: CASSLDRGQFF.

In this sample, this clonotype turned up a few times. The chain links TRBV3-1 to TRBJ2-3; TRBD2 agrees at 8 bases. The germline V gene encodes CDR1 LGHDT and CDR2 YNNKEL (reference sequence). The trim removed 1 base at V and 3 bases at J, leaving 3 bases unmatched. CDR3 size: 15 residues. Here the CDR3 reads CASSQAIAGTDTQYF. Here the CDR3 DNA reads TGTGCCAGCAGCCAAGCGATAGCGGGGACAGATACGCAGTATTTT.

Only a few counts were recorded for this clonotype. This rearrangement joins TRBV5-6 to TRBJ2-1; TRBD1 matches 8 bases. This CDR3 is 15 amino acids long. V lost 4 bases, J lost 6 bases, and 9 bases stayed unmatched. CDR1 is SGHDT, CDR2 YYEEEE, per germline. CDR3 nucleotides: TGTGCCAGCAGCCTGACAGGGGTTGCGCCCAATGAGCAGTTCTTC. It specifies CASSLTGVAPNEQFF.